The 23 T cell receptor beta chains below were found in one sample sequenced in a study of Graves' ophthalmopathy and Graves' hyperthyroidism. The authors amplified TCR beta CDR3 regions, and they did so from RNA transcripts for repertoire sequencing. Amplification began with first-round RT-PCR using HTBI primers, then second-round multiplex PCR was performed. One entry per CDR3 protein, called by TCRdb with MiXCR from the multiplex PCR reads. The table records roughly 300,000 distinct CDR3 sequences, roughly 15% of them present only once. The sample was peripheral blood. Receptors were obtained from an adult man with Graves' ophthalmopathy.

This clonotype was counted many times. The chain is built from TRBV7-2 and TRBJ1-1, with 7 bases matching TRBD1. V lost 5 bases and J lost 0; bases outside the gene matches: 6. Per the germline V gene, CDR1 is SGHTA and CDR2 is FQGNSA. CDR3 size: 15 residues. CDR3 in DNA: TGTGCCAGCAGCCCAGGACAGGTCTTGAACACTGAAGCTTTCTTT. Translation: CASSPGQVLNTEAFF.

Ten or more counts support this clonotype. The chain uses TRBV20-1 and TRBJ1-1; 12 nucleotides align to TRBD1. V shed 1 base, J shed 5 bases, and the junction held 11 bases outside the gene matches. The CDR3 runs to 17 residues. Per the germline V gene, CDR1 is DFQATT and CDR2 is SNEGSKA (reference sequence). In nucleotides, the CDR3 is TGCAGTGCTAGAGCGGGACAGGGGGCCCCGGTGGGGACTGAAGCTTTCTTT. It codes for CSARAGQGAPVGTEAFF.

This clonotype occurred many times. The chain is built from TRBV3-1 and TRBJ1-2; possible D gene TRBD1, 5 bases. In germline, CDR1 is LGHDT, CDR2 YNNKEL (reference sequence). V lost 4 bases and J lost 8, with 11 bases in between. This CDR3 region has 12 residues. The DNA of the CDR3 is TGTGCCAGCAGCCGGCAGGGCGGCGGCTACACCTTC. Protein: CASSRQGGGYTF. Drawing the rest from reference TRBV3-1 and TRBJ1-2, the complete variable domain is DTAVSQTPKYLVTQMGNDKSIKCEQNLGHDTMYWYKQDSKKFLKIMFSYNNKELIINETVPNRFSPKSPDKAHLNLHINSLELGDSAVYFCASSRQGGGYTFGSGTRLTVV.

In its sample, this clonotype was seen many times. This chain links TRBV14 with TRBJ2-7; D may match TRBD1 or TRBD2 (5 bases each). V lost 0 bases and J lost 4, with 13 bases in between. From germline, CDR1 is SGHDN and CDR2 FVKESK. This CDR3 spans 15 amino acids. CDR3: CASSQDNLGEYEQYF. DNA for the CDR3: TGTGCCAGCAGCCAAGATAACCTGGGGGAGTACGAGCAGTACTTC.

In this sample, this clonotype turned up once. A clone one base away is much larger, so this may be a read error. As the CDR3 is not closed by the conserved phenylalanine or tryptophan, this likely results from a read error. This chain connects TRBV4-1 to TRBJ1-2; D is uncertain. Deletions cut 4 bases from V and 1 base from J, with 13 bases between. Germline-derived CDR1 and CDR2 are MGHRA and YSYEKL. The CDR3 runs to 15 residues. Written as DNA, the CDR3 is TGCGCCAGCAGCCTCGGAGGGCCGGGTAACTATGGCTACACCCTC. This gives the protein CASSLGGPGNYGYTL.

The gene calls are TRBV10-3 and TRBJ1-1, with D unclear. The CDR3 has 13 residues. Per the germline V gene, CDR1 is ENHRY and CDR2 is SYGVKD. Trimming shortened V by 6 bases and J by 3 bases, and 11 bases separated the two germline ends. The CDR3, as DNA: TGTGCCATCAGAGACGGCCTTTACACTGAAGCTTTCTTT. Translation gives CAIRDGLYTEAFF.

There are a few counts of this clonotype. This chain uses TRBV10-3 with TRBJ1-2; 9 bases are shared with TRBD1. V shed 4 bases and J 4 bases; nucleotides not matched to a gene: 7. The CDR3 contains 15 residues. Germline V gives CDR1 ENHRY, CDR2 SYGVKD. The CDR3 bases are TGTGCCATCAGTGCATCGGACAGGGGCCCCTATGGCTACACCTTC. Translation gives CAISASDRGPYGYTF.

At least ten counts were recorded for this clonotype. The chain links TRBV7-2 to TRBJ1-2, with a possible D match to TRBD1 (6 bases). V was pared by 3 bases and J by 7 bases, with 15 bases between. This CDR3 is built from 14 residues. Germline V lookup: CDR1 SGHTA, CDR2 FQGNSA. Here the CDR3 DNA reads TGTGCCAGCAGCTTTACCAGGGGTCCGTTTGGCTACACCTTC. Translating gives CASSFTRGPFGYTF.

Many counts were recorded for this clonotype. The gene calls are TRBV5-1 and TRBJ2-7, with 10 bases fitting TRBD1. The germline gives CDR1 SGHRS, CDR2 YFSETQ. The CDR3 contains 15 residues. The V segment lost 3 bases and the J segment 7 bases; nucleotides outside the gene matches: 10. CDR3 sequence: CASSSRQGAWGEQYF. The DNA of the CDR3 is TGCGCCAGCAGCTCTCGACAGGGGGCATGGGGTGAGCAGTACTTC.

This clonotype appeared a few times. This may be a read error, as it is one base from a much larger clone. V and J are TRBV7-3 and TRBJ1-1; D call uncertain. The CDR3 consists of 9 residues. The germline V gene encodes CDR1 SGHTA and CDR2 FQGTGA. CDR3 nucleotide sequence: TGTGCCTGCCGACCTACCGTGCTCTTT. Amino acids: CACRPTVLF.

This clonotype was seen many times. The chain uses TRBV6-2 or TRBV6-3 and TRBJ1-1; a weak D match, TRBD1 (5 bases). Germline V lookup: CDR1 MNHEY, CDR2 SVGEGT. The CDR3 covers 14 residues. The V gene lost 6 bases and the J gene lost 2 bases, with 13 bases spanning the gap. This CDR3 is CASREGTGNTEAFF. The DNA for the CDR3 is TGTGCCAGCAGGGAGGGGACCGGCAACACTGAAGCTTTCTTT.

This clonotype showed up just a few times. The chain has TRBV7-2 and TRBJ2-7; D possibly uses TRBD1 or TRBD2 (6 bases each). The germline V and J ends were trimmed by 5 bases and 5 bases, with 19 bases remaining between them. CDR3 length: 15 residues. Germline V CDR1 and CDR2: SGHTA, FQGNSA. Here the CDR3 reads CASSPGFGGRNEQYF. In nucleotides, the CDR3 is TGTGCCAGCAGCCCCGGGTTCGGGGGCCGGAACGAGCAGTACTTC.

The CDR3 DNA sequence: TGTGCCAGCAGTTCAAGCACGGGACAGCTTAACTATGGCTACACCTTC. Its translation: CASSSSTGQLNYGYTF. V usage is TRBV2 and J usage is TRBJ1-2, with 7 bases aligning to TRBD1. The J segment lost 1 base and the V segment lost 5 bases, leaving 10 bases of the junction unmatched. Germline assignment: CDR1 SNHLY and CDR2 FYNNEI. This CDR3 is 16 amino acids long.

The rearrangement joins TRBV6-1 to TRBJ1-5, with TRBD1 matching 8 bases. V lost 6 bases to trimming and J lost 3 bases; unmatched junction nucleotides: 4. CDR1 and CDR2 from the germline V gene are MNHNS and SASEGT. CDR3 length equals 14 residues. CDR3 region: CASRSGGNNQPQHF. The CDR3 region has the DNA TGTGCCAGCAGATCAGGGGGCAACAATCAGCCCCAGCATTTT.

In this sample, this clonotype turned up many times. V and J are TRBV5-1 and TRBJ1-5; no definite D call. Germline V gene data show CDR1 as SGHRS and CDR2 as YFSETQ. The CDR3 extends over 14 amino acids. V was trimmed by 8 bases and J by 3 bases, leaving 15 bases between them. CDR3 region: CARPKDPLNQPQHF. The DNA for the CDR3 is TGCGCCAGGCCTAAGGACCCTCTCAATCAGCCCCAGCATTTT.

At least ten counts were recorded for this clonotype. The rearrangement joins TRBV2 to TRBJ1-2; the match to TRBD1 covers 7 bases. V shed 4 bases and J 0 bases; nucleotides not matched to a gene: 2. The CDR3 is made up of 14 amino acids. The germline V gene encodes CDR1 SNHLY and CDR2 FYNNEI. The CDR3 spells CASSGDRTNYGYTF. The CDR3 coding sequence is TGTGCCAGCAGTGGGGACAGAACTAACTATGGCTACACCTTC.

The sample holds many counts of this clonotype. The chain links TRBV15 to TRBJ2-2; 8 bases line up with TRBD2. CDR3 length equals 17 residues. The V gene's germline CDR1 is LNHNV and CDR2 YYDKDF (reference sequence). Trimming removed 3 bases from V and 6 bases from J; junction bases left unmatched: 12. The CDR3 sequence: CATSSFAGRASAGELFF. CDR3 bases: TGTGCCACCAGCAGTTTCGCCGGGAGGGCGAGCGCCGGGGAGCTGTTTTTT.

This clonotype has at least ten counts. No DNA is shown, since the ends of the CDR3 on it are uncertain; the CDR3 is the one TCRdb lists. The V and J genes are TRBV15 and TRBJ2-7; no DNA check was done on the table's D call, TRBD1. Germline V lookup: CDR1 LNHNV, CDR2 YYDKDF (reference sequence). Ends included, the CDR3 has 16 residues. CDR3 sequence: CATSRNFGQGAYEQHF.

This clonotype was counted at least ten times. The V call is TRBV24-1, the J call TRBJ1-1; possibly TRBD1 for D (6 bases). The CDR3 is 12 amino acids. V was trimmed by 4 bases and J by 12 bases, leaving 14 bases between them. Germline CDR1 is KGHDR and CDR2 is SFDVKD. This chain's CDR3 is CATSDSQGRPFF. In DNA, the CDR3 is TGTGCCACCAGTGACAGCCAGGGGAGGCCTTTCTTT.

This clonotype was observed at least ten times. The genes are TRBV29-1 and TRBJ2-2; 7 bases are shared with TRBD1. Germline-derived CDR1 and CDR2 are SQVTM and ANQGSEA. J gave up 4 bases and V 4 bases, and 9 bases lay outside the gene matches. The CDR3 length is 15 residues. This CDR3 reads CSVGLPGGFTGELFF. CDR3 nucleotide sequence: TGCAGCGTTGGACTGCCAGGGGGTTTCACCGGGGAGCTGTTTTTT.

This clonotype was seen many times. V is TRBV5-1 and J is TRBJ2-3; D could derive from TRBD1 or TRBD2 (5 bases each). CDR1 is SGHRS and CDR2 is YFSETQ in the germline V gene. The CDR3 consists of 13 residues. V dropped 4 bases and J dropped 6 bases, with 12 bases sitting between them. Here the CDR3 reads CASSLGPGDTQYF. The CDR3 DNA is TGCGCCAGCAGCCTGGGACCTGGGGATACGCAGTATTTT.

This clonotype was observed at least ten times. The J gene is TRBJ1-1, the V gene TRBV20-1; TRBD1 matches at 9 bases. The germline V gene encodes CDR1 DFQATT and CDR2 SNEGSKA (reference sequence). V dropped 0 bases and J dropped 3; count of bases not matched to a gene: 5. The CDR3 length is 15 residues. The CDR3 sequence is CSARDVDRGYTEAFF. For the CDR3, the DNA is TGCAGTGCTAGAGATGTGGACAGGGGTTACACTGAAGCTTTCTTT.

There are many counts of this clonotype. CDR3 sequence (DNA): TGTGCCAGCAGCCAACCTACAGGGTGGTCCGGGGAGCTGTTTTTT. Its translation: CASSQPTGWSGELFF. The V call is TRBV3-1, the J call TRBJ2-2, with D possibly matching TRBD1 (6 bases). Germline CDR1 is LGHDT and CDR2 is YNNKEL (reference sequence). Trimming removed 2 bases from V and 6 bases from J, with 13 bases in between. This CDR3 comprises 15 residues. Together with reference TRBV3-1 and TRBJ2-2, the CDR3 gives the full variable domain: DTAVSQTPKYLVTQMGNDKSIKCEQNLGHDTMYWYKQDSKKFLKIMFSYNNKELIINETVPNRFSPKSPDKAHLNLHINSLELGDSAVYFCASSQPTGWSGELFFGEGSRLTVL.